This entry is about one T cell receptor (beta chain). CDR1 is SGHNT, CDR2 YENEEA, per germline. The CDR3 loop spans 18 amino acids. V lost 0 bases, J lost 2 bases, and 9 bases stayed unmatched. The data were obtained in a study of blood T cell repertoires in COVID-19. Two negative PCRs, clearance, or symptom resolution were required of recovered Cohort 3 donors. The method was immunoSEQ multiplex PCR; TCRdb's version includes in-frame clones alone and lacks a portion of them. The sample has 430,000 or so clones, 88% seen once. This sequence originates from a woman aged 40 to 50 who had recovered from COVID-19. The sample was PBMCs or T cells enriched from blood (not recorded which). This chain uses TRBV11-3 with TRBJ2-1, with TRBD2 identical over 8 bases. The chain's CDR3 is CASSLDPPTSDTYNEQFF. CDR3 sequence (DNA): TGTGCCAGCAGCTTAGACCCTCCGACTAGCGACACCTACAATGAGCAGTTCTTC. Drawing the rest from reference TRBV11-3 and TRBJ2-1, the complete variable domain is EAGVVQSPRYKIIEKKQPVAFWCNPISGHNTLYWYLQNLGQGPELLIRYENEEAVDDSQLPKDRFSAERLKGVDSTLKIQPAELGDSAVYLCASSLDPPTSDTYNEQFFGPGTRLTVL.